This TCR beta chain originates from a study of cytomegalovirus exposure and HLA in healthy donors. Broader study findings: CMV antigen specificity of a few CMV-associated chains was confirmed in vitro.

Primers included in the PCR were 60 Vbeta and 13 Jbeta primers. Produced via immunoSEQ multiplex PCR; TCRdb's table is partial and in-frame only. The sample yields 150,000 to 200,000 clones, roughly 80% seen once. Of note for this clone: Its antigen is not known.

The clonotype originates from a female donor in good health and CMV-seronegative. What was sequenced was PBMCs.

CDR3 sequence (DNA): TGCAGTGCTAGAGCGCAAGGGGCGCCGTACTTC. Translating it yields CSARAQGAPYF. This rearrangement joins TRBV20-1 to TRBJ2-7; possible D gene TRBD1, 5 bases. Germline V gene sequence: CDR1 DFQATT, CDR2 SNEGSKA (reference sequence). The CDR3 has 11 amino acids. V was shortened by 1 base and J by 12 bases, with 13 bases between the two germline ends.